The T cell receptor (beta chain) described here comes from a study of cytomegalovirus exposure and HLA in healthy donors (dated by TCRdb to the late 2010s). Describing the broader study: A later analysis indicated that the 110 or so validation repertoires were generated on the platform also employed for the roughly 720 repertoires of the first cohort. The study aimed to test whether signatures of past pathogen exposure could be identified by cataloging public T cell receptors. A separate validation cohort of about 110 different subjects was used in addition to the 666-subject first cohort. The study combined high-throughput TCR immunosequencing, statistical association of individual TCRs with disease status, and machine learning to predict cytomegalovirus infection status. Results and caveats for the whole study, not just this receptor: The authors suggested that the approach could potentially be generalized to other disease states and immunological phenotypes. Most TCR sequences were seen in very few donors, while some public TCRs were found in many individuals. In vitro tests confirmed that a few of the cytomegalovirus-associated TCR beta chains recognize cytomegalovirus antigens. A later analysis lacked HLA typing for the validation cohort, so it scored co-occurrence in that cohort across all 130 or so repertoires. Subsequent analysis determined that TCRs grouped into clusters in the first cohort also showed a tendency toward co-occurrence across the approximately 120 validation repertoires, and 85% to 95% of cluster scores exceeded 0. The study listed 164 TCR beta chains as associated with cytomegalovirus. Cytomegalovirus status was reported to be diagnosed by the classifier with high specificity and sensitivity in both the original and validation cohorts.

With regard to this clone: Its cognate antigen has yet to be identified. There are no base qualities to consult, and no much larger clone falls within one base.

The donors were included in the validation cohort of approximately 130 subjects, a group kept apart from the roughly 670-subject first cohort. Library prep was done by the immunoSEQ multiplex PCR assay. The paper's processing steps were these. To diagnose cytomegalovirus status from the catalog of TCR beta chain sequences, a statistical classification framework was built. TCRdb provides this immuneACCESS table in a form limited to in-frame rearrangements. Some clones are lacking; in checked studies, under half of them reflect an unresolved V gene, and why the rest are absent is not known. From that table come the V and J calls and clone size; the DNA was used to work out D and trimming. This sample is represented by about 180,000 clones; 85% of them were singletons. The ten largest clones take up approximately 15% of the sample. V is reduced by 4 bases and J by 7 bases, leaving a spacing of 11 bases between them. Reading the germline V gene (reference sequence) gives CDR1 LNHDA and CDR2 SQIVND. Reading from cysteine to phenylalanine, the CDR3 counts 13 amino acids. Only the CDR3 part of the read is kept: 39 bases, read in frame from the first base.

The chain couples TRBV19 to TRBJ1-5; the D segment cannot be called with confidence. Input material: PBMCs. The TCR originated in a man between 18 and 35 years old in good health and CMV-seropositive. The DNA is TGTGCCAGTAGTAGCCCCCCACGGCAGCCCCAGCATTTT. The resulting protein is CASSSPPRQPQHF.